A single sample is the source of the 7 T cell receptor beta chains below, sequenced in a study of T cell repertoires in cytomegalovirus infection (dated by TCRdb to the late 2010s). This sample was sequenced with an Illumina HiSeq 1500. TCRdb passed the public sequencing reads through fastp at Q25 and MiXCR, retaining productive beta sequences. Rows with one shared CDR3 protein collapse into an entry with the most common genes and DNA. The sample table contains some 350,000 distinct CDR3 sequences; only one count was recorded for about a sixth of them. Of the sample, 8.5% to 10% is held by the ten largest clones. Sequenced: PBMCs. The receptors come from a human donor in good health (CMV status not recorded). Some clones in this sample may be carry-over from other donors' samples.

This clonotype appeared a single time. The chain couples TRBV20-1 to TRBJ2-2, with TRBD2 matching over 10 bases. V shed 0 bases, J shed 4 bases, and the junction held 11 bases outside the gene matches. CDR3 length equals 18 residues. Germline CDR1 is DFQATT and CDR2 is SNEGSKA (reference sequence). In DNA, the CDR3 is TGCAGTGCTAGAGATACCCAAGCGGGAGGGCCCCTCACCGGGGAGCTGTTTTTT. Translated: CSARDTQAGGPLTGELFF.

This chain connects TRBV10-1 to TRBJ2-5; TRBD1 agrees at 9 bases. The CDR3 extends over 16 amino acids. Germline V gives CDR1 WNHNN, CDR2 SYGVQD (reference sequence). V lost 0 bases and J lost 7; bases outside the gene matches: 9. CDR3 coding DNA: TGCGCCAGCAGTGAGTCGACCGGGACAGGGTGGAGGACCCAGTACTTC. Translated: CASSESTGTGWRTQYF.

This clonotype has at least ten counts. The chain joins TRBV7-6 to TRBJ2-7; D ambiguous. The V end was cut by 0 bases, the J end by 5 bases, with 5 bases between. The CDR3 is made up of 12 amino acids. Germline V CDR1 and CDR2: SGHVS, FNYEAQ. CDR3 DNA sequence: TGTGCCAGCAGCTTAGCGAGCGACGAGCAGTACTTC. Translating it yields CASSLASDEQYF.

CDR3 sequence: CASSDVRHYQETQYF. CDR3 in DNA: TGTGCCAGCAGCGACGTCCGACACTACCAAGAGACCCAGTACTTC. The chain combines TRBV11-2 with TRBJ2-5; unclear D gene. The germline V and J ends were trimmed by 5 bases and 0 bases, with 13 bases remaining between them. The CDR3 contains 15 residues. Per the germline V gene, CDR1 is SGHAT and CDR2 is FQNNGV. The complete variable domain, with remaining parts taken from reference TRBV11-2 and TRBJ2-5, reads EAGVAQSPRYKIIEKRQSVAFWCNPISGHATLYWYQQILGQGPKLLIQFQNNGVVDDSQLPKDRFSAERLKGVDSTLKIQPAKLEDSAVYLCASSDVRHYQETQYFGPGTRLLVL.

Many counts were recorded for this clonotype. The chain has TRBV7-2 and TRBJ1-2; D possibly corresponds to TRBD1 (6 bases). The CDR3 has 13 residues. Germline CDR1 SGHTA, CDR2 FQGNSA. The V end was cut by 1 base, the J end by 8 bases, with 11 bases between. The CDR3, as DNA: TGTGCCAGCAGCTTAGACAGGGAAGGGGGCTACACCTTC. It is translated as CASSLDREGGYTF.

The rearrangement uses TRBV4-1 and TRBJ1-1; D is perhaps TRBD1 (5 bases). This CDR3 spans 17 amino acids. V was cut by 6 bases and J by 2 bases, with 22 bases left in between. CDR1 MGHRA and CDR2 YSYEKL come from the germline V gene. CDR3 region: CASRSGTGAIINTEAFF. The CDR3 DNA is TGCGCCAGCAGATCGGGGACGGGAGCCATCATCAACACTGAAGCTTTCTTT.

The chain employs TRBV28 and TRBJ1-5; D possibly corresponds to TRBD1 (5 bases). V was trimmed by 8 bases and J by 2 bases, leaving 10 bases between them. This CDR3 has 13 amino acids. Germline-derived CDR1 and CDR2 are MDHEN and SYDVKM. The CDR3 bases are TGTGCCAGCCTTGTGGGGGGCAATCAGCCCCAGCATTTT. Its protein product is CASLVGGNQPQHF.